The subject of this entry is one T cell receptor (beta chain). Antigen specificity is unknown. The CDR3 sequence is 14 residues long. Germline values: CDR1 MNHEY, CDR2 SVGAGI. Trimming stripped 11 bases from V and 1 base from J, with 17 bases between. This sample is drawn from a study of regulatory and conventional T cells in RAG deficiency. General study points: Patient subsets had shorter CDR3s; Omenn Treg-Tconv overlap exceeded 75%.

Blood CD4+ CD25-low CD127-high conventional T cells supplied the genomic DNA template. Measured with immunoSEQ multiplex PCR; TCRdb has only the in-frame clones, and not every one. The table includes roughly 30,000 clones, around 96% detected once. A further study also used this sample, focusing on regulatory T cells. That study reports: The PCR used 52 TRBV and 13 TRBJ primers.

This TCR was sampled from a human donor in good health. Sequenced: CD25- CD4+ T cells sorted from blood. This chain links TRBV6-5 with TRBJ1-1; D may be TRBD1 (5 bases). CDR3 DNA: TGTGCCGCCCAGGAGGGTGGGGCGAACACTGAAGCTTTCTTT. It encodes CAAQEGGANTEAFF.